Shown below are 2 T cell receptor beta chains from a single sample sequenced in a study of T cells in Graves' hyperthyroidism and ophthalmopathy. Researchers took RNA transcripts and amplified the TCR beta CDR3 regions from them. Using the HTBI primer set, a first-round RT-PCR was run on the TCR CDR3. TCRdb re-derived calls from the multiplex PCR reads in MiXCR, one entry per CDR3 protein. Seen here are about 540,000 distinct CDR3 sequences, around 45% observed once, and the top ten hold 7.5% to 8.5%. Specimen: peripheral blood or thyroid tissue (not recorded which). The receptors stem from a woman under 30 with Graves' hyperthyroidism.

This clonotype has at least ten counts. The V and J genes are TRBV2 and TRBJ2-7, with 10 bases that match TRBD2. Germline V CDR1 and CDR2: SNHLY, FYNNEI. The CDR3 is made up of 14 amino acids. J gave up 4 bases and V 6 bases, and 6 bases lay outside the gene matches. CDR3: CASRPSGSWYEQYF. As DNA, the CDR3 is TGTGCCAGCAGACCTAGCGGGAGCTGGTACGAGCAGTACTTC.

This chain connects TRBV7-9 to TRBJ1-1, with no clear D. CDR1 is SEHNR, CDR2 FQNEAQ, per germline (reference sequence). V lost 4 bases and J lost 5, with 14 bases in between. The CDR3 consists of 14 residues. CDR3 residues: CASSSLAGGTEAFF. The CDR3 nucleotides read TGTGCCAGCAGCTCACTAGCGGGAGGAACTGAAGCTTTCTTT.